A single T cell receptor (beta chain) is shown here with its context. What it binds is not known. Primers: 60 Vbeta forward and 13 Jbeta reverse. Profiled with immunoSEQ multiplex PCR; TCRdb holds only in-frame clones, not every one. Of roughly 110,000 clones in the sample, less than 85% were seen once. The sample is drawn from a study of cytomegalovirus exposure and HLA in healthy donors. Findings of the study overall: The only immune exposure information that was available was CMV serostatus.

The sample taken for sequencing was PBMCs. This TCR was sampled from a man aged 18-30 years in good health and CMV-seronegative.

The CDR3 nucleotides read TGTGCCAGCAGCCCAAGGGGGAGCAGCGGGGAGCTGTTTTTT. Amino acid sequence: CASSPRGSSGELFF. The chain employs TRBV7-9 and TRBJ2-2, with a weak D call TRBD1 (6 bases). Looked up from germline, CDR1 is SEHNR and CDR2 is FQNEAQ (reference sequence). The V gene lost 5 bases and the J gene lost 7 bases, with 14 bases spanning the gap. CDR3 length: 14 residues.